This T cell receptor beta chain appears in the sequencing data of a study of T cells after posttransplantation cyclophosphamide. A marrow graft followed busulfan-fludarabine conditioning, with cyclophosphamide on days +3 and +4. The study, taken as a whole, reports: TRB clonality was highly associated with recipient CMV seropositivity and reactivation. Donor-recipient repertoire similarity was low at 1-2 months, rising over year one. Blood and skin or GI T cell repertoires showed limited TRB overlap.

V was clipped by 1 base and J by 9 bases, with 10 bases between them. The CDR3 covers 13 residues. Germline values: CDR1 MGHRA, CDR2 YSYEKL. With respect to this clone: What it binds is not known.

Here immunoSEQ multiplex PCR was the method, and the copy in TCRdb shows in-frame clones only, minus some. This table holds roughly 840 clones, about half found once. The source material was CD8+ T cells sorted from blood, sampled after allogeneic stem cell transplant with posttransplant cyclophosphamide. This chain uses TRBV4-1 with TRBJ1-3; D is unresolved. The clonotype originates from a female patient aged 60 to 70 who received an allogeneic stem cell transplant from a related donor and was CMV-positive. Among the T cells, some may be from the graft donor. CDR3 protein: CASSQVIGSTIYF. In DNA form, the CDR3 reads TGCGCCAGCAGCCAAGTAATTGGTAGCACCATATATTTT.